This T cell receptor beta chain emerged from a study of T cell changes during pregnancy in multiple sclerosis. Libraries were prepared by immunoSEQ multiplex PCR; TCRdb keeps only in-frame clonotypes and omits some of them. The sample shows some 49,000 clones, roughly nine tenths of them seen only once. Sample: CD4+ T cells from peripheral blood mononuclear cells, taken in the second trimester of pregnancy. This receptor was obtained from a female donor in good health, enrolled as a control in a pregnancy study.

This CDR3 is CASSQELAGGPYEQYF. CDR3 in DNA: TGTGCCAGCAGCCAAGAACTAGCGGGGGGGCCCTACGAGCAGTACTTC. The chain links TRBV4-2 to TRBJ2-7; 13 bases are a match to TRBD2. CDR1 LGHNA and CDR2 YNFKEQ come from the germline V gene. The CDR3 covers 16 residues. J lost 2 bases, V lost 0 bases, and 1 base had no gene match.